This T cell receptor beta chain was identified during a study of blood T cells in healthy people across ages. V shed 3 bases and J shed 2 bases, with 8 bases lying between them. The length of the CDR3 is 13 residues. The authors ran a second PCR of about 7 to 11 cycles using a sample-barcoded 5' primer and a J-beta primer mix. In TCRdb, the 5' RACE reads were re-called with MiXCR into one record per CDR3 protein. The repertoire holds approximately 1,100,000 distinct CDR3 sequences, with 45% as singletons. This TCR was sampled from a woman aged 55-69 years in good health. Material for sequencing was blood. The chain joins TRBV12-3 or TRBV12-4 to TRBJ2-7; no firm D call. Here the CDR3 reads CASSFVAAYEQYF. In DNA form, the CDR3 reads TGTGCCAGCAGTTTCGTTGCCGCCTACGAGCAGTACTTC.